These T cell receptor beta chains were read from a single sample in a study of T-cell reconstitution after alpha-beta-depleted transplantation in children. TCRdb ran MiXCR on the PCR reads and lists one entry per CDR3 protein. The top ten clones hold under 30% of a sample with approximately 400,000 distinct CDR3 sequences, 15% to 20% of them seen once. The source was PBMCs, mostly from graft donor cells, collected 360 days after TCRalphabeta/CD19-depleted stem cell transplant. Receptors originate from a boy less than two years old who had a stem cell transplant for Wiskott-Aldrich syndrome, so the T cells may come from the graft donor. CDR3s include the opening cysteine and the closing phenylalanine or tryptophan. Fields, in order: CDR3 protein, CDR3 DNA, clone size, J gene, D gene, V gene. The D gene is left open where the match is weak. Size values are once, few and many counts, or a class for expanded clones, and some rows have none.

CDR3 protein: CASSFIGMRPGELFF
CDR3 DNA: TGTGCCAGCAGCTTTATTGGCATGAGACCCGGGGAGCTGTTTTTT
clone size: few
J gene: TRBJ2-2
D gene: NA
V gene: TRBV7-9

CDR3 protein: CASSFQSRSSGNTIYF
CDR3 DNA: TGTGCCAGCAGCTTTCAAAGCCGATCCTCTGGAAACACCATATATTTT
clone size: few
J gene: TRBJ1-3
D gene: NA
V gene: TRBV7-8

CDR3 protein: CASSFWGIYNEQFF
CDR3 DNA: TGTGCCAGCAGTTTTTGGGGAATCTACAATGAGCAGTTCTTC
clone size: many
J gene: TRBJ2-1
D gene: NA
V gene: TRBV12-3/TRBV12-4

CDR3 protein: CATSKDFYEQYF
CDR3 DNA: TGTGCCACCAGCAAGGACTTCTACGAGCAGTACTTC
clone size: few
J gene: TRBJ2-7
D gene: NA
V gene: TRBV15

CDR3 protein: CASSLVGRDSPIPDF
CDR3 DNA: TGTGCCAGCAGCTTAGTCGGTCGGGACAGCCCGATTCCAGACTTC
clone size: NA
J gene: TRBJ2-7
D gene: TRBD1
V gene: TRBV7-9

CDR3 protein: CATSDPLIGKDNEQFF
CDR3 DNA: TGTGCCACCAGTGATCCGCTTATCGGAAAAGACAATGAGCAGTTCTTC
clone size: NA
J gene: TRBJ2-1
D gene: NA
V gene: TRBV24-1

CDR3 protein: CATSDSGTSYEQYF
CDR3 DNA: TGTGCCACCAGTGATTCCGGGACTAGCTACGAGCAGTACTTC
clone size: NA
J gene: TRBJ2-7
D gene: TRBD2
V gene: TRBV24-1

CDR3 protein: CASSVNLASSTDTQYF
CDR3 DNA: TGTGCCAGCAGCGTGAACCTAGCGTCTAGCACAGATACGCAGTATTTT
clone size: NA
J gene: TRBJ2-3
D gene: NA
V gene: TRBV9

CDR3 protein: CASSYTSGGPYEQYF
CDR3 DNA: TGTGCCAGCAGCTACACTAGCGGGGGACCCTACGAGCAGTACTTC
clone size: few
J gene: TRBJ2-7
D gene: TRBD2
V gene: TRBV5-4

CDR3 protein: CSARAPTAGGPVGDTQYF
CDR3 DNA: TGCAGTGCTAGAGCTCCAACGGCGGGGGGGCCAGTCGGAGATACGCAGTATTTT
clone size: NA
J gene: TRBJ2-3
D gene: TRBD2
V gene: TRBV20-1

CDR3 protein: CATSASGHIQYF
CDR3 DNA: TGTGCCACCAGTGCTAGCGGACACATTCAGTACTTC
clone size: many
J gene: TRBJ2-4
D gene: TRBD2
V gene: TRBV24-1

CDR3 protein: CASSSKGRAQETQYF
CDR3 DNA: TGTGCCAGCAGTTCCAAGGGCAGGGCACAAGAGACCCAGTACTTC
clone size: few
J gene: TRBJ2-5
D gene: NA
V gene: TRBV7-8

CDR3 protein: CSVHTGTGEETQYF
CDR3 DNA: TGCAGCGTTCATACCGGGACAGGGGAAGAGACCCAGTACTTC
clone size: many
J gene: TRBJ2-5
D gene: TRBD1
V gene: TRBV29-1

CDR3 protein: CGEKKLFF
CDR3 DNA: TGTGGTGAAAAAAAACTGTTTTTT
clone size: NA
J gene: TRBJ1-4
D gene: NA
V gene: TRBV12-3/TRBV12-4

CDR3 protein: CAIKPAGRSSYEQYF
CDR3 DNA: TGTGCCATCAAGCCCGCGGGACGGAGCTCCTACGAGCAGTACTTC
clone size: few
J gene: TRBJ2-7
D gene: NA
V gene: TRBV10-3

CDR3 protein: CASSERGSPYEQYF
CDR3 DNA: TGTGCCAGCAGTGAAAGGGGTTCCCCCTACGAGCAGTACTTC
clone size: NA
J gene: TRBJ2-7
D gene: NA
V gene: TRBV25-1

CDR3 protein: CASSRPGLAEAYNEQFF
CDR3 DNA: TGCGCCAGCAGCCGCCCGGGACTAGCGGAGGCCTACAATGAGCAGTTCTTC
clone size: few
J gene: TRBJ2-1
D gene: TRBD2
V gene: TRBV4-1

CDR3 protein: CASSPSSSAGHYNEQFF
CDR3 DNA: TGTGCCAGCAGCCCCAGCTCCTCAGCGGGGCATTACAATGAGCAGTTCTTC
clone size: many
J gene: TRBJ2-1
D gene: TRBD2
V gene: TRBV6-1

CDR3 protein: CASSPVGGNTEAFF
CDR3 DNA: TGTGCCAGCAGTCCAGTGGGCGGTAACACTGAAGCTTTCTTT
clone size: few
J gene: TRBJ1-1
D gene: NA
V gene: TRBV27

CDR3 protein: CSVTESRDFSYEQYF
CDR3 DNA: TGCAGCGTGACCGAATCGCGGGACTTCTCCTACGAGCAGTACTTC
clone size: NA
J gene: TRBJ2-7
D gene: NA
V gene: TRBV29-1

CDR3 protein: CASSTSAGVGANVLTF
CDR3 DNA: TGTGCCAGCAGCACCTCCGCGGGGGTTGGGGCCAACGTCCTGACTTTC
clone size: NA
J gene: TRBJ2-6
D gene: TRBD2
V gene: TRBV13

CDR3 protein: CASSFFGRGNSPLHF
CDR3 DNA: TGTGCCAGCAGTTTCTTTGGACGGGGTAATTCACCCCTCCACTTT
clone size: NA
J gene: TRBJ1-6
D gene: NA
V gene: TRBV28

CDR3 protein: CATSRDPGDTQYF
CDR3 DNA: TGTGCCACCAGCAGAGATCCGGGAGATACGCAGTATTTT
clone size: NA
J gene: TRBJ2-3
D gene: NA
V gene: TRBV15

CDR3 protein: CASSRMAITDTQYF
CDR3 DNA: TGTGCCAGCAGTAGGATGGCCATCACAGATACGCAGTATTTT
clone size: few
J gene: TRBJ2-3
D gene: NA
V gene: TRBV12-3/TRBV12-4

CDR3 protein: CASSPGQRPYEQYF
CDR3 DNA: TGCGCCAGCTCCCCAGGTCAGAGGCCCTACGAGCAGTACTTC
clone size: many
J gene: TRBJ2-7
D gene: NA
V gene: TRBV4-3

CDR3 protein: CASRALYNEQFF
CDR3 DNA: TGTGCCAGCAGAGCTCTATACAATGAGCAGTTCTTC
clone size: NA
J gene: TRBJ2-1
D gene: NA
V gene: TRBV12-3/TRBV12-4

CDR3 protein: CASTGKSTDTQYF
CDR3 DNA: TGTGCCAGCACAGGGAAGAGCACAGATACGCAGTATTTT
clone size: NA
J gene: TRBJ2-3
D gene: NA
V gene: TRBV2

CDR3 protein: CASRDRSTYF
CDR3 DNA: TGTGCCAGCAGAGACAGGTCCACGTACTTC
clone size: many
J gene: TRBJ2-4
D gene: NA
V gene: TRBV12-3/TRBV12-4

CDR3 protein: CASSVDGDTGELFF
CDR3 DNA: TGCGCCAGCAGTGTGGACGGCGACACCGGGGAGCTGTTTTTT
clone size: NA
J gene: TRBJ2-2
D gene: NA
V gene: TRBV5-1

CDR3 protein: CASSYLKGTGIHYGYTF
CDR3 DNA: TGCGCCAGCAGCTATTTGAAGGGGACAGGGATCCACTATGGCTACACCTTC
clone size: NA
J gene: TRBJ1-2
D gene: TRBD1
V gene: TRBV5-1

CDR3 protein: CASSPGGFFYGYTF
CDR3 DNA: TGCGCCAGCAGCCCAGGGGGCTTCTTCTATGGCTACACCTTC
clone size: NA
J gene: TRBJ1-2
D gene: TRBD1
V gene: TRBV5-1

CDR3 protein: CASNRGPDTQYF
CDR3 DNA: TGTGCCAGCAACAGGGGCCCAGATACGCAGTATTTT
clone size: NA
J gene: TRBJ2-3
D gene: TRBD1
V gene: TRBV2

CDR3 protein: CASSYLDRGTEAFF
CDR3 DNA: TGTGCCAGCAGTTATCTCGACAGAGGGACTGAAGCTTTCTTT
clone size: few
J gene: TRBJ1-1
D gene: NA
V gene: TRBV7-9

CDR3 protein: CSARTTYYNEQFF
CDR3 DNA: TGCAGTGCCCGGACTACCTACTACAATGAGCAGTTCTTC
clone size: few
J gene: TRBJ2-1
D gene: NA
V gene: TRBV20-1

CDR3 protein: CASTGTRKFPYEQYF
CDR3 DNA: TGTGCCAGCACGGGGACTAGAAAGTTCCCCTACGAGCAGTACTTC
clone size: few
J gene: TRBJ2-7
D gene: TRBD2
V gene: TRBV6-1

CDR3 protein: CASSVAGTRNTGELFF
CDR3 DNA: TGTGCCAGCAGCGTAGCCGGGACACGGAACACCGGGGAGCTGTTTTTT
clone size: NA
J gene: TRBJ2-2
D gene: NA
V gene: TRBV9

CDR3 protein: CASSQGAGGRYNEQFF
CDR3 DNA: TGTGCCAGCAGCCAAGGGGCAGGGGGACGCTACAATGAGCAGTTCTTC
clone size: NA
J gene: TRBJ2-1
D gene: TRBD1
V gene: TRBV14

CDR3 protein: CASSQDAGLQETQYF
CDR3 DNA: TGCGCCAGCAGCCAAGATGCCGGGTTACAAGAGACCCAGTACTTC
clone size: few
J gene: TRBJ2-5
D gene: NA
V gene: TRBV4-3

CDR3 protein: CASSSPLGQKLFF
CDR3 DNA: TGTGCCAGCAGTTCCCCCCTGGGTCAGAAGCTGTTTTTT
clone size: NA
J gene: TRBJ2-2
D gene: NA
V gene: TRBV28

CDR3 protein: CAWSGFETQYF
CDR3 DNA: TGTGCCTGGAGTGGGTTCGAGACCCAGTACTTC
clone size: NA
J gene: TRBJ2-5
D gene: NA
V gene: TRBV30

CDR3 protein: CASSEATLSYNEQFF
CDR3 DNA: TGTGCCAGCAGTGAGGCCACCCTGTCCTACAATGAGCAGTTCTTC
clone size: NA
J gene: TRBJ2-1
D gene: NA
V gene: TRBV2

CDR3 protein: CASSPRTGVTYNEQFF
CDR3 DNA: TGTGCCAGCTCACCCCGGACAGGGGTGACCTACAATGAGCAGTTCTTC
clone size: NA
J gene: TRBJ2-1
D gene: TRBD1
V gene: TRBV18

CDR3 protein: CASSLIADRVKDF
CDR3 DNA: TGCGCCAGCAGCTTGATTGCCGACAGGGTAAAGGACTTC
clone size: few
J gene: TRBJ2-7
D gene: TRBD1
V gene: TRBV5-1

CDR3 protein: CASSLAAGTEQYF
CDR3 DNA: TGTGCCAGCAGCTTGGCGGCGGGTACCGAGCAGTACTTC
clone size: NA
J gene: TRBJ2-7
D gene: NA
V gene: TRBV5-5

CDR3 protein: CASSLRTGSGGINYTF
CDR3 DNA: TGTGCCAGCAGCTTACGAACTGGTTCAGGGGGCATAAACTACACCTTC
clone size: few
J gene: TRBJ1-2
D gene: TRBD1
V gene: TRBV7-9

CDR3 protein: CASSLKTQREQYF
CDR3 DNA: TGTGCCAGCAGCTTAAAGACCCAGAGGGAGCAGTACTTC
clone size: NA
J gene: TRBJ2-7
D gene: NA
V gene: TRBV11-3

CDR3 protein: CATSPGTGGRETQYF
CDR3 DNA: TGTGCCACCAGCCCCGGGACAGGGGGCCGGGAGACCCAGTACTTC
clone size: once
J gene: TRBJ2-5
D gene: TRBD1
V gene: TRBV24-1

CDR3 protein: CASRAGQGKGKAKNIQYF
CDR3 DNA: TGTGCCAGCAGAGCCGGACAGGGGAAAGGGAAGGCCAAAAACATTCAGTACTTC
clone size: NA
J gene: TRBJ2-4
D gene: TRBD1
V gene: TRBV27

CDR3 protein: CASSLLPLGLRTDTQYF
CDR3 DNA: TGTGCCAGCAGCTTACTCCCACTAGGCCTCCGCACAGATACGCAGTATTTT
clone size: NA
J gene: TRBJ2-3
D gene: NA
V gene: TRBV3-1

CDR3 protein: CASSLTGGGTEAFF
CDR3 DNA: TGTGCCAGCAGCTTGACAGGGGGAGGCACTGAAGCTTTCTTT
clone size: few
J gene: TRBJ1-1
D gene: TRBD1
V gene: TRBV7-2